This is a list of T cell receptor beta chains from one sample in a study of blood T cell repertoires in COVID-19. Some clones are missing from TCRdb's copy, which holds only in-frame ones; the method was immunoSEQ multiplex PCR. The sample shows 200,000 to 300,000 clones, almost 85% of them seen only once. Specimen: peripheral blood. The origin of the receptors is a man aged 45 to 65 with acute or convalescent COVID-19. CDR3s include the opening cysteine and the closing phenylalanine or tryptophan. D genes are given only for firm matches. Only some rows state a clone size, as once, few, many or a class for expanded clones.

j_gene: TRBJ2-7
v_gene: TRBV2
d_gene: .
abundance: .
CDR3aa: CASNQDSHYEQYF
CDR3nt: TGTGCCAGCAACCAGGACAGCCACTACGAGCAGTACTTC

j_gene: TRBJ2-7
v_gene: TRBV7-6
d_gene: .
abundance: .
CDR3aa: CASSLEDGGTYEQYF
CDR3nt: TGTGCCAGCAGCCTGGAGGATGGAGGGACCTACGAGCAGTACTTC

j_gene: TRBJ2-3
v_gene: TRBV3-1/TRBV3-2
d_gene: TRBD2
abundance: .
CDR3aa: CASSLAASGRTDTQYF
CDR3nt: TGTGCCAGCAGCCTCGCAGCCAGCGGGAGGACAGATACGCAGTATTTT

j_gene: TRBJ1-2
v_gene: TRBV5-8
d_gene: .
abundance: .
CDR3aa: CASSLGWGSHYGYTF
CDR3nt: TGTGCCAGCAGCTTGGGTTGGGGCAGTCACTATGGCTACACCTTC

j_gene: TRBJ1-1
v_gene: TRBV4-1
d_gene: TRBD1
abundance: .
CDR3aa: CASSGRTGDLAFF
CDR3nt: TGCGCCAGCAGCGGACGGACAGGGGACCTAGCTTTCTTT

j_gene: TRBJ2-7
v_gene: TRBV11-3
d_gene: TRBD2
abundance: few
CDR3aa: CASSLADFGGRGYEQYF
CDR3nt: TGTGCCAGCAGCTTAGCGGATTTTGGCGGGAGGGGCTACGAGCAGTACTTC

j_gene: TRBJ1-2
v_gene: TRBV18
d_gene: .
abundance: .
CDR3aa: CASSPRGGNGYTF
CDR3nt: TGTGCCAGCTCACCACGGGGAGGAAATGGCTACACCTTC

j_gene: TRBJ1-2
v_gene: TRBV5-4
d_gene: .
abundance: .
CDR3aa: CASSLATGGLHYGYTF
CDR3nt: TGTGCCAGCAGCTTGGCCACCGGGGGGCTGCACTATGGCTACACCTTC

j_gene: TRBJ2-2
v_gene: TRBV28
d_gene: .
abundance: few
CDR3aa: CASSPGGTPNTGELFF
CDR3nt: TGTGCCAGCAGTCCCGGTGGGACACCGAACACCGGGGAGCTGTTTTTT

j_gene: TRBJ2-1
v_gene: TRBV7-2
d_gene: TRBD1
abundance: .
CDR3aa: CASSLTGDNYNEQFF
CDR3nt: TGTGCCAGCAGCTTAACAGGGGACAACTACAATGAGCAGTTCTTC

j_gene: TRBJ2-7
v_gene: TRBV28
d_gene: TRBD2
abundance: .
CDR3aa: CASTPGGAPGQRYF
CDR3nt: TGTGCCAGCACCCCGGGGGGGGCCCCCGGCCAGCGGTACTTC

j_gene: TRBJ1-4
v_gene: TRBV2
d_gene: .
abundance: .
CDR3aa: CASSRGLEGKLFF
CDR3nt: TGTGCCAGCTCCCGGGGCTTGGAGGGAAAACTGTTTTTT

j_gene: TRBJ1-4
v_gene: TRBV7-8
d_gene: TRBD1
abundance: .
CDR3aa: CASSWNRGANEKLFF
CDR3nt: TGTGCCAGCAGCTGGAACAGGGGGGCTAATGAAAAACTGTTTTTT

j_gene: TRBJ1-6
v_gene: TRBV4-1
d_gene: .
abundance: once
CDR3aa: CASSPRQYNSPLHF
CDR3nt: TGCGCCAGCAGCCCGCGGCAATATAATTCACCCCTCCACTTT

j_gene: TRBJ2-5
v_gene: TRBV10-1
d_gene: .
abundance: .
CDR3aa: CASSEGPGETQYF
CDR3nt: TGCGCCAGCAGTGAAGGACCGGGGGAGACCCAGTACTTC

j_gene: TRBJ2-5
v_gene: TRBV5-1
d_gene: TRBD2
abundance: .
CDR3aa: CASSLEPLTSGSETQYF
CDR3nt: TGCGCCAGCAGTTTGGAGCCCTTGACTAGCGGGAGTGAGACCCAGTACTTC

j_gene: TRBJ1-5
v_gene: TRBV7-8
d_gene: TRBD1
abundance: .
CDR3aa: CASSFLDTGRESTGVSQPQHF
CDR3nt: TGTGCCAGCAGCTTTTTGGATACCGGCAGGGAATCCACAGGGGTTAGTCAGCCCCAGCATTTT

j_gene: TRBJ2-2
v_gene: TRBV9
d_gene: TRBD1
abundance: .
CDR3aa: CASSTRQGALTGELFF
CDR3nt: TGTGCCAGCAGCACCCGACAGGGGGCGCTCACCGGGGAGCTGTTTTTT

j_gene: TRBJ1-2
v_gene: TRBV4-2
d_gene: TRBD1
abundance: .
CDR3aa: CASSHPGDSRGYTF
CDR3nt: TGTGCCAGCAGCCATCCCGGGGACAGTCGTGGCTACACCTTC

j_gene: TRBJ1-5
v_gene: TRBV6-5
d_gene: TRBD1
abundance: .
CDR3aa: CASSRTGYSNQPQHF
CDR3nt: TGTGCCAGCAGTAGGACAGGCTATAGCAATCAGCCCCAGCATTTT

j_gene: TRBJ2-7
v_gene: TRBV6-2/TRBV6-3
d_gene: .
abundance: .
CDR3aa: CASSHPGFREQYF
CDR3nt: TGTGCCAGCAGTCACCCAGGGTTCCGCGAGCAGTACTTC

j_gene: TRBJ2-3
v_gene: TRBV10-1
d_gene: .
abundance: .
CDR3aa: CASSDQFTDTQYF
CDR3nt: TGCGCCAGCAGTGACCAGTTCACAGATACGCAGTATTTT

j_gene: TRBJ2-7
v_gene: TRBV5-1
d_gene: .
abundance: .
CDR3aa: CASSMETNSYEQYF
CDR3nt: TGCGCCAGCAGCATGGAGACAAACTCCTACGAGCAGTACTTC

j_gene: TRBJ2-5
v_gene: TRBV29-1
d_gene: .
abundance: .
CDR3aa: CSVVGQQETQYF
CDR3nt: TGCAGCGTTGTGGGGCAGCAAGAGACCCAGTACTTC

j_gene: TRBJ1-6
v_gene: TRBV6-5
d_gene: .
abundance: .
CDR3aa: CASSYSPESPLHF
CDR3nt: TGTGCCAGCAGTTACTCCCCGGAGTCACCCCTCCACTTT

j_gene: TRBJ2-7
v_gene: TRBV27
d_gene: .
abundance: .
CDR3aa: CASSYTGLHEQYF
CDR3nt: TGTGCCAGCAGTTATACAGGGTTACACGAGCAGTACTTC

j_gene: TRBJ2-1
v_gene: TRBV7-8
d_gene: .
abundance: .
CDR3aa: CASSLPKGGSYNEQFF
CDR3nt: TGTGCCAGCAGCTTACCCAAAGGGGGCTCCTACAATGAGCAGTTCTTC

j_gene: TRBJ2-3
v_gene: TRBV5-1
d_gene: TRBD2
abundance: .
CDR3aa: CASSPGTSADTQYF
CDR3nt: TGCGCCAGCAGCCCCGGGACTAGCGCAGATACGCAGTATTTT

j_gene: TRBJ2-7
v_gene: TRBV7-9
d_gene: TRBD2
abundance: .
CDR3aa: CASSLEAGGSYEQYF
CDR3nt: TGTGCCAGCAGCTTAGAGGCGGGAGGCTCCTACGAGCAGTACTTC

j_gene: TRBJ2-7
v_gene: TRBV27
d_gene: TRBD2
abundance: .
CDR3aa: CASGSGGPYEQYF
CDR3nt: TGTGCCAGTGGATCGGGAGGGCCGTACGAGCAGTACTTC

j_gene: TRBJ1-3
v_gene: TRBV3-1/TRBV3-2
d_gene: .
abundance: .
CDR3aa: CASSQEYSVFGSGNTIYF
CDR3nt: TGTGCCAGCAGCCAAGAGTATTCGGTTTTCGGCTCTGGAAACACCATATATTTT

j_gene: TRBJ2-7
v_gene: TRBV19
d_gene: .
abundance: .
CDR3aa: CASSGTRRGEQYF
CDR3nt: TGTGCCTCATCCGGGACAAGGCGTGGCGAGCAGTACTTC

j_gene: TRBJ2-5
v_gene: TRBV3-1/TRBV3-2
d_gene: .
abundance: .
CDR3aa: CASSQQVQGSPSQETQYF
CDR3nt: TGTGCCAGCAGCCAACAAGTGCAGGGATCTCCCTCTCAAGAGACCCAGTACTTC

j_gene: TRBJ1-1
v_gene: TRBV28
d_gene: .
abundance: .
CDR3aa: CASRKAGFLGRTEAFF
CDR3nt: TGTGCCAGCAGAAAAGCGGGTTTTCTGGGTAGGACTGAAGCTTTCTTT

j_gene: TRBJ2-2
v_gene: TRBV7-9
d_gene: .
abundance: .
CDR3aa: CASSLAVGSNTGELFF
CDR3nt: TGTGCCAGCAGCTTAGCGGTAGGGAGTAACACCGGGGAGCTGTTTTTT

j_gene: TRBJ2-2
v_gene: TRBV24-1
d_gene: .
abundance: .
CDR3aa: CATRSPDSRGTGELFF
CDR3nt: TGTGCCACCAGATCCCCCGACAGCCGGGGGACCGGGGAGCTGTTTTTT

j_gene: TRBJ1-1
v_gene: TRBV6-5
d_gene: TRBD1
abundance: .
CDR3aa: CASSYQGARTEAFF
CDR3nt: TGTGCCAGCAGTTACCAGGGGGCGCGGACTGAAGCTTTCTTT

j_gene: TRBJ1-1
v_gene: TRBV12-3/TRBV12-4
d_gene: .
abundance: .
CDR3aa: CASRGHLGAEAFF
CDR3nt: TGTGCCAGCAGAGGACATCTGGGTGCTGAAGCTTTCTTT

j_gene: TRBJ2-4
v_gene: TRBV18
d_gene: .
abundance: .
CDR3aa: CASSPPGGVAKNIQYF
CDR3nt: TGTGCCAGCTCACCACCTGGCGGGGTAGCCAAAAACATTCAGTACTTC

j_gene: TRBJ1-2
v_gene: TRBV27
d_gene: .
abundance: .
CDR3aa: CASSSPGTLEGYTF
CDR3nt: TGTGCCAGCAGTTCCCCAGGGACTCTGGAAGGCTACACCTTC

j_gene: TRBJ1-6
v_gene: TRBV27
d_gene: TRBD1
abundance: .
CDR3aa: CASSPNRGQGSPLHF
CDR3nt: TGTGCCAGCAGTCCCAACAGGGGGCAGGGGTCACCCCTCCACTTT

j_gene: TRBJ1-2
v_gene: TRBV6-1
d_gene: TRBD1
abundance: .
CDR3aa: CASSDPGQGASGYTF
CDR3nt: TGTGCCAGCAGTGATCCGGGACAGGGGGCATCTGGCTACACCTTC

j_gene: TRBJ2-1
v_gene: TRBV14
d_gene: .
abundance: .
CDR3aa: CASSQDLETFGRGEQFF
CDR3nt: TGTGCCAGCAGCCAAGATTTGGAGACCTTCGGGCGGGGTGAGCAGTTCTTC

j_gene: TRBJ1-2
v_gene: TRBV2
d_gene: .
abundance: .
CDR3aa: CASLGSRDIYGYTF
CDR3nt: TGTGCCAGCCTCGGCTCCCGAGACATCTATGGCTACACCTTC

j_gene: TRBJ2-7
v_gene: TRBV3-1/TRBV3-2
d_gene: .
abundance: once
CDR3aa: CASSQVSRGHEQYF
CDR3nt: TGTGCCAGCAGCCAAGTTTCCAGGGGACACGAGCAGTACTTC

j_gene: TRBJ2-2
v_gene: TRBV27
d_gene: TRBD1
abundance: .
CDR3aa: CASRARDRGPNRGTGELFF
CDR3nt: TGTGCCAGCAGGGCCCGGGACAGGGGCCCCAACCGAGGCACCGGGGAGCTGTTTTTT

j_gene: TRBJ2-7
v_gene: TRBV5-1
d_gene: TRBD1
abundance: .
CDR3aa: CASSLAGQAYEQYF
CDR3nt: TGCGCCAGCAGCTTGGCCGGACAGGCCTACGAGCAGTACTTC

j_gene: TRBJ2-7
v_gene: TRBV29-1
d_gene: .
abundance: .
CDR3aa: CSGRGQSYEQYF
CDR3nt: TGCAGCGGCCGAGGACAGTCCTACGAGCAGTACTTC

j_gene: TRBJ2-1
v_gene: TRBV13
d_gene: TRBD2
abundance: .
CDR3aa: CASTPALASGIYNEQFF
CDR3nt: TGTGCCAGCACCCCTGCCTTGGCTAGCGGGATCTACAATGAGCAGTTCTTC

j_gene: TRBJ1-6
v_gene: TRBV18
d_gene: TRBD1
abundance: .
CDR3aa: CASSPRDRGDSPLHF
CDR3nt: TGTGCCAGCTCACCCCGGGACAGGGGGGATTCACCCCTCCACTTT

j_gene: TRBJ2-7
v_gene: TRBV7-9
d_gene: .
abundance: .
CDR3aa: CASSTDSYEQYF
CDR3nt: TGTGCCAGCAGCACTGACTCCTACGAGCAGTACTTC

j_gene: TRBJ1-1
v_gene: TRBV12-3/TRBV12-4
d_gene: .
abundance: .
CDR3aa: CASSLNGNTEAFF
CDR3nt: TGTGCCAGCAGTTTAAACGGGAACACTGAAGCTTTCTTT

j_gene: TRBJ2-7
v_gene: TRBV19
d_gene: .
abundance: .
CDR3aa: CASRPGGYYEQYF
CDR3nt: TGTGCCAGCCGACCTGGGGGCTACTACGAGCAGTACTTC

j_gene: TRBJ1-5
v_gene: TRBV19
d_gene: .
abundance: .
CDR3aa: CASSTGRDYSNQPQHF
CDR3nt: TGTGCCAGTTCGACAGGTAGGGATTATAGCAATCAGCCCCAGCATTTT

j_gene: TRBJ2-7
v_gene: TRBV28
d_gene: TRBD1
abundance: .
CDR3aa: CASDPTGEAYEQYF
CDR3nt: TGTGCCAGCGATCCGACAGGGGAGGCCTACGAGCAGTACTTC